The 27 T cell receptor beta chains presented below share a single source sample, sequenced in a study of blood T cell repertoires in COVID-19. TCRdb's table, derived via immunoSEQ multiplex PCR, lists solely in-frame clones and lacks some. The sample has 50,000 to 80,000 clones, around 80% seen once. The specimen was peripheral blood. These receptors originate from a human donor in a cohort sampled during active COVID-19.

The V and J genes are TRBV18 and TRBJ2-3; the match to TRBD2 covers 9 bases. Germline V gene sequence: CDR1 KGHSH, CDR2 LQKENI. The CDR3 has 14 amino acids. V was pared by 3 bases and J by 6 bases, with 4 bases of the junction left unmatched. In DNA form, the CDR3 reads TGTGCCAGCTCACCCTGGACTAGCGAGGATACGCAGTATTTT. Translated, it gives CASSPWTSEDTQYF.

The chain has TRBV7-6 and TRBJ2-7; D perhaps matches TRBD2 (6 bases). The V end was cut by 4 bases, the J end by 4 bases, with 20 bases between. CDR3 size: 16 residues. Per germline, CDR1 SGHVS and CDR2 FNYEAQ. CDR3 DNA: TGTGCCAGCAGCTCCTCCTCTCACGGGGGTTCTTACGAGCAGTACTTC. Its translation: CASSSSSHGGSYEQYF.

The V and J genes are TRBV6-1 and TRBJ1-4, with D possibly being TRBD1 (6 bases). Germline-derived CDR1 and CDR2 are MNHNS and SASEGT. The CDR3 loop spans 15 amino acids. Trimming left V 2 bases short and J 4 bases short, with 11 bases between. CDR3 sequence (DNA): TGTGCCAGCAGTGAAACGGGCAGGGGTAATGAAAAACTGTTTTTT. This encodes CASSETGRGNEKLFF.

The rearrangement uses TRBV27 and TRBJ1-2; weak D call: TRBD1 (6 bases). The CDR3 covers 13 residues. The germline CDR1 and CDR2 sequences are MNHEY and SMNVEV (reference sequence). Trimming removed 5 bases at V and 8 bases at J, with 15 bases between. CDR3 bases: TGTGCCAGCAGTCCGTGGCAACAGGGAGGCTACACCTTC. Amino acids: CASSPWQQGGYTF.

CDR3 sequence: CASSPSRGLAGTYEQFF. CDR3 DNA sequence: TGCGCCAGCAGCCCCTCTAGGGGACTAGCGGGAACTTATGAGCAGTTCTTC. The V gene is TRBV5-1, the J gene TRBJ2-1; TRBD2 aligns across 13 bases. The CDR3 runs to 17 residues. J gave up 8 bases and V 4 bases, and 12 bases lay outside the gene matches. Germline-derived CDR1 and CDR2 are SGHRS and YFSETQ.

The chain is built from TRBV2 and TRBJ1-2; D remains ambiguous. CDR1 and CDR2 (germline): SNHLY, FYNNEI. The CDR3 length is 13 residues. V dropped 2 bases and J dropped 7 bases, with 11 bases sitting between them. CDR3 region: CASSESQQSGYTF. CDR3 sequence (DNA): TGTGCCAGCAGTGAATCGCAACAGAGTGGCTACACCTTC.

This clone appeared a few times. Other DNA sequences of this sample code for an identical CDR3. The V gene is TRBV5-1, the J gene TRBJ2-7; D gene uncertain. The CDR3 is 13 residues long. The V gene lost 0 bases and the J gene lost 0 bases, with 4 bases spanning the gap. Looked up from germline, CDR1 is SGHRS and CDR2 is YFSETQ. DNA for the CDR3: TGCGCCAGCAGCTTGGCGGGCTCCTACGAGCAGTACTTC. Translation gives CASSLAGSYEQYF. The full variable domain, completed using reference TRBV5-1 and TRBJ2-7, is KAGVTQTPRYLIKTRGQQVTLSCSPISGHRSVSWYQQTPGQGLQFLFEYFSETQRNKGNFPGRFSGRQFSNSRSEMNVSTLELGDSALYLCASSLAGSYEQYFGPGTRLTVT.

The chain carries TRBV11-2 and TRBJ2-2; a possible D gene is TRBD1 (6 bases). The germline CDR1 and CDR2 sequences are SGHAT and FQNNGV. The ends were cut back, 4 bases at V and 6 bases at J, with 12 bases in the middle. This CDR3 contains 14 residues. Written as DNA, the CDR3 is TGTGCCAGCAGCTCCGGGACATTCTCCGGGGAGCTGTTTTTT. Amino acid sequence: CASSSGTFSGELFF.

The V gene is TRBV3-1 (or the pseudogene TRBV3-2), the J gene TRBJ2-2, with TRBD2 matching 10 bases. In germline, CDR1 is LGHDT, CDR2 YNNKEL (reference sequence). The CDR3 spans 16 residues. Germline trimming cut 6 bases from V and 4 bases from J; bases unmatched to any gene: 8. The CDR3 sequence is CASRDGLAVSTGELFF. In nucleotides, the CDR3 is TGTGCCAGCAGGGATGGACTAGCGGTGAGCACCGGGGAGCTGTTTTTT.

This chain links TRBV11-2 with TRBJ2-7, with TRBD2 matching 8 bases. J was trimmed by 3 bases and V by 5 bases; bases with no gene match: 9. This CDR3 comprises 15 residues. Looked up from germline, CDR1 is SGHAT and CDR2 is FQNNGV. Here the CDR3 DNA reads TGTGCCAGCAGCCCCAACGCGGGGGGACGCTACGAGCAGTACTTC. Its translation: CASSPNAGGRYEQYF.

The genes are TRBV30 and TRBJ1-3; D not resolved. Trimming left V 7 bases short and J 0 bases short, with 13 bases between. Germline V CDR1 and CDR2: GTSNPN, SVGIG (reference sequence). CDR3 length: 14 residues. The CDR3 DNA reads TGTGCCTCAGCAGGTTTGAGCTCTGGAAACACCATATATTTT. It codes for CASAGLSSGNTIYF.

Ten or more counts support this clone. The chain uses TRBV7-8 and TRBJ2-1; 11 bases align to TRBD2. This CDR3 spans 12 amino acids. The V gene end was trimmed by 5 bases and the J gene end by 13 bases; junction bases not matched to a gene: 4. Germline CDR1 reads SGHVS; CDR2 reads FQNEAQ. The CDR3 protein is CASSPTSGGQFF. Here the CDR3 DNA reads TGTGCCAGCAGCCCAACTAGCGGGGGTCAGTTCTTC.

The chain uses TRBV19 and TRBJ1-2; D is possibly TRBD1 (5 bases). Germline values: CDR1 LNHDA, CDR2 SQIVND (reference sequence). This CDR3 contains 13 residues. Between the trimmed V and J ends, which lost 6 bases and 2 bases, there was a span of 10 bases. CDR3 in DNA: TGTGCCAGTAGGTGGGGGGTCAACTATGGCTACACCTTC. Protein product: CASRWGVNYGYTF.

V usage is TRBV29-1 and J usage is TRBJ2-1; a weak D match, TRBD2 (6 bases). V lost 4 bases and J lost 5, with 12 bases in between. Germline lookup yields CDR1 SQVTM and CDR2 ANQGSEA. The CDR3 has 13 residues. The DNA for the CDR3 is TGCAGCGTTGTCGGGCGGGGACACAATGAGCAGTTCTTC. Translating it yields CSVVGRGHNEQFF.

CDR3 loop: CASSPFGQGTGELFF. The CDR3 DNA is TGTGCCAGCTCGCCCTTCGGACAGGGGACCGGGGAGCTGTTTTTT. This sequence joins TRBV18 and TRBJ2-2; 9 bases fit TRBD1. V was pared by 6 bases and J by 5 bases, with 7 bases of the junction left unmatched. Germline V gene sequence: CDR1 KGHSH, CDR2 LQKENI. The CDR3 has 15 amino acids.

J is TRBJ1-1 and V is TRBV18; a possible D gene is TRBD1 (6 bases). The germline CDR1 and CDR2 sequences are KGHSH and LQKENI. V dropped 2 bases and J dropped 6 bases, with 13 bases sitting between them. The CDR3 runs to 14 residues. CDR3: CASSPSTGLSEAFF. CDR3 coding DNA: TGTGCCAGCTCACCATCCACAGGGCTCTCTGAAGCTTTCTTT.

The rearrangement joins TRBV9 to TRBJ2-5, with D possibly TRBD2 on 5 matching bases. The CDR3 spans 16 residues. CDR1 SGDLS and CDR2 YYNGEE come from the germline V gene. With 3 bases removed from V and 2 bases from J, the gap between germline ends came to 17 bases. CDR3 sequence: CASSGGNGLAQETQYF. In nucleotides, the CDR3 is TGTGCCAGCAGCGGAGGAAATGGGCTAGCACAAGAGACCCAGTACTTC.

The chain is built from TRBV7-3 and TRBJ2-1, with 10 nucleotides matching TRBD2. This CDR3 spans 14 amino acids. V was clipped by 9 bases and J by 2 bases; unmatched bases: 4. CDR1 SGHTA and CDR2 FQGTGA come from the germline V gene. DNA of the CDR3: TGTGCCAGGTTAGCGGGGGGCGCCTACAATGAGCAGTTCTTC. The encoded protein is CARLAGGAYNEQFF.

This chain connects TRBV4-2 to TRBJ1-5, with 11 nucleotides matching TRBD1. This CDR3 region has 15 residues. The germline V gene encodes CDR1 LGHNA and CDR2 YNFKEQ. The V and J ends lost 2 bases and 5 bases, in that order; junction bases with no gene match: 2. The CDR3 loop is CASSQWTGGDQPQHF. In DNA, the CDR3 is TGTGCCAGCAGCCAATGGACAGGGGGCGATCAGCCCCAGCATTTT.

The chain recombines TRBV3-1 (or the pseudogene TRBV3-2) with TRBJ2-2; D gene ambiguous. This CDR3 is 14 amino acids long. Germline V gives CDR1 LGHDT, CDR2 YNNKEL (reference sequence). V shed 0 bases and J shed 6 bases, with 8 bases lying between them. The DNA for the CDR3 is TGTGCCAGCAGCCAAGATTCTTTTGCCGGGGAGCTGTTTTTT. It codes for CASSQDSFAGELFF.

This clone was recorded once. The CDR3: CASSQAGNQPLEQFF. The CDR3 DNA is TGCGCCAGCAGCCAGGCAGGTAATCAACCTCTTGAGCAGTTCTTC. The rearrangement uses TRBV4-1 and TRBJ2-1; D remains unclear. Trimming left V 3 bases short and J 9 bases short, with 18 bases between. This CDR3 is built from 15 residues. The germline gives CDR1 MGHRA, CDR2 YSYEKL.

This chain uses TRBV5-1 with TRBJ2-5; 12 bases agree with TRBD2. Germline CDR1 is SGHRS and CDR2 is YFSETQ. V was pared by 0 bases and J by 0 bases, with 3 bases of the junction left unmatched. The CDR3 length is 17 residues. Written as DNA, the CDR3 is TGCGCCAGCAGCTTGGGGCTAGCGGGGGGGTACCAAGAGACCCAGTACTTC. Its protein product is CASSLGLAGGYQETQYF.

As to this clone: Other DNA sequences in this specimen translate into the identical CDR3. This chain links TRBV5-4 with TRBJ2-3; D gene unclear. The CDR3 totals 13 residues. Germline V gene data show CDR1 as SGHNT and CDR2 as YYREEE (reference sequence). V shed 1 base and J shed 4 bases, with 7 bases lying between them. Written as DNA, the CDR3 is TGTGCCAGCAGCTTGAGTGGGCCAGATACGCAGTATTTT. Protein product: CASSLSGPDTQYF.

The chain has TRBV20-1 and TRBJ2-3; unclear D gene. The CDR3 sequence is 11 residues long. Trimming pared 4 bases from V and 2 bases from J, leaving 4 bases between. The germline gives CDR1 DFQATT, CDR2 SNEGSKA (reference sequence). CDR3 sequence: CSATVTDTQYF. DNA for the CDR3: TGCAGTGCTACAGTCACAGATACGCAGTATTTT.

The genes are TRBV30 and TRBJ1-4; D uncertain. The CDR3 length is 14 residues. Per the germline V gene, CDR1 is GTSNPN and CDR2 is SVGIG (reference sequence). The V end was cut by 1 base, the J end by 0 bases, with 6 bases between. CDR3 coding DNA: TGTGCCTGGAGTGATGTAACAACTAATGAAAAACTGTTTTTT. Translating it yields CAWSDVTTNEKLFF.

The rearrangement uses TRBV28 and TRBJ2-1, with 9 nucleotides matching TRBD1. CDR3 length equals 15 residues. Germline V gene data show CDR1 as MDHEN and CDR2 as SYDVKM. With V trimmed by 6 bases and J by 5 bases, 8 bases remained unmatched. CDR3 nucleotides: TGTGCCAGCAGCTCGGGACAGGGAATACACAATGAGCAGTTCTTC. Translating it yields CASSSGQGIHNEQFF.

This chain uses TRBV6-5 with TRBJ1-1; perhaps TRBD1 as D (5 bases). CDR1 is MNHEY, CDR2 SVGAGI, per germline. The CDR3 runs 11 residues. Trimming stripped 8 bases from V and 7 bases from J, with 11 bases between. CDR3 in amino acids: CASGGGSEAFF. The CDR3 bases are TGTGCCAGCGGGGGGGGGAGTGAAGCTTTCTTT.